This section outlines one T cell receptor (beta chain) sequence together with its context. Antigen unknown. Germline V CDR1 and CDR2: MNHEY, SVGAGI. This CDR3 comprises 15 residues. The germline V and J ends were trimmed by 4 bases and 2 bases, with 15 bases remaining between them. This entry belongs to a study of T cell responses to AZD1222 COVID-19 vaccine. TCRdb's copy holds only in-frame clones and misses some; the assay was immunoSEQ multiplex PCR. The sample carries 28,000 or so clones, 88% recorded once. Study-wide results and caveats: Targets within unmutated variant regions were reportedly found for nearly half of spike-specific TCRs. Dominant at 160-218 and 743-854, vaccine-associated CD4 TCRs also spanned spike. Most donors were white British, females outnumbered males, and clonal diversity was possibly underestimated.

The specimen comprised peripheral blood, sampled 28 days after the second AZD1222 dose. This chain uses TRBV6-5 with TRBJ2-7, with D perhaps being TRBD1 or TRBD2 (6 bases each). The sequence was collected from an adult who received the AZD1222 COVID-19 vaccine. DNA for the CDR3: TGTGCCAGCAGTTCCAAAGGGGGGAGACCCTACGAGCAGTACTTC. Translation gives CASSSKGGRPYEQYF.